A single sample is the source of the 17 T cell receptor beta chains below, sequenced in a study of blood T cell repertoires in COVID-19 (dated by TCRdb to 2020 to 2022). The library was generated by the immunoSEQ multiplex PCR assay. The table comes from immuneACCESS by way of TCRdb, which keeps in-frame sequences with V and J called. Part of the clones is missing from these tables; in studies checked, under half for an unresolved V gene and the rest for unknown reasons. The sample yields 110,000 to 150,000 clones; about 70% were counted once. Of the sample, around 13% is held by the ten largest clones. The specimen sequenced was peripheral blood. These receptors all come from a man of 80 years or more with acute or convalescent COVID-19.

This sequence joins TRBV11-3 and TRBJ2-3; D unclear. This CDR3 comprises 13 residues. Trimming took 3 bases from V and 5 from J, leaving 9 bases between them. Germline V CDR1 and CDR2: SGHNT, YENEEA. CDR3 in amino acids: CASSFRSGDTQYF. CDR3 DNA sequence: TGTGCCAGCAGCTTTAGATCCGGAGATACGCAGTATTTT.

The chain links TRBV5-6 to TRBJ1-1, with a possible D match to TRBD1 (5 bases). CDR3 length: 11 amino acids. Germline V gene data show CDR1 as SGHDT and CDR2 as YYEEEE. V lost 4 bases, J lost 8 bases, and 9 bases lay in between. The CDR3 nucleotides are TGTGCCAGCAGCCTCCGGACAGAAGCTTTCTTT. This codes for CASSLRTEAFF.

The rearrangement links TRBV7-8 to TRBJ1-6; D call uncertain. V was trimmed by 4 bases and J by 8 bases, leaving 9 bases between them. This CDR3 has 13 residues. Germline CDR1 and CDR2: SGHVS and FQNEAQ. The CDR3, as DNA: TGTGCCAGCAGCTACAAGTCAGATTCACCCCTCCACTTT. Protein: CASSYKSDSPLHF. The variable domain in full, with the rest retrieved from reference TRBV7-8 and TRBJ1-6, is GAGVSQSPRYKVAKRGQDVALRCDPISGHVSLFWYQQALGQGPEFLTYFQNEAQLDKSGLPSDRFFAERPEGSVSTLKIQRTQQEDSAVYLCASSYKSDSPLHFGNGTRLTVT.

The rearrangement uses TRBV7-2 and TRBJ2-5; 7 bases line up with TRBD1. The length of the CDR3 is 14 residues. Germline V gene data show CDR1 as SGHTA and CDR2 as FQGNSA. V shed 1 base and J 3 bases; nucleotides not matched to a gene: 2. CDR3 coding DNA: TGTGCCAGCAGCTTAGAACAGGGGAAAGAGACCCAGTACTTC. It encodes CASSLEQGKETQYF.

The J gene is TRBJ2-1, the V gene TRBV7-2; TRBD2 aligns across 11 bases. Germline V gives CDR1 SGHTA, CDR2 FQGNSA. The CDR3 has 15 residues. V was clipped by 5 bases and J by 5 bases; unmatched bases: 5. The CDR3 is CASSLSGGVHNEQFF. DNA for the CDR3: TGTGCCAGCAGCCTTAGCGGGGGGGTCCACAATGAGCAGTTCTTC. Together with reference TRBV7-2 and TRBJ2-1, the CDR3 gives the full variable domain: GAGVSQSPSNKVTEKGKDVELRCDPISGHTALYWYRQSLGQGLEFLIYFQGNSAPDKSGLPSDRFSAERTGGSVSTLTIQRTQQEDSAVYLCASSLSGGVHNEQFFGPGTRLTVL.

This sequence joins TRBV6-5 and TRBJ1-6; 10 bases align to TRBD1. Germline V gives CDR1 MNHEY, CDR2 SVGAGI. The CDR3 contains 15 residues. The ends lost 2 bases at V and 7 bases at J; junction bases unmatched: 2. CDR3 protein: CASSYTGQGNSPLHF. CDR3 nucleotides: TGTGCCAGCAGTTACACGGGACAGGGGAATTCACCCCTCCACTTT.

The count of this clone is one. This sequence joins TRBV12-3 or TRBV12-4 and TRBJ1-4; unclear D gene. V was cut by 2 bases and J by 5 bases, with 6 bases left in between. This CDR3 is built from 13 residues. As DNA, the CDR3 is TGTGCCAGCAGTTTATTCCTGAATGAAAAACTGTTTTTT. Its protein is CASSLFLNEKLFF.

The V and J genes are TRBV7-3 and TRBJ1-6; 8 nucleotides match TRBD1. Trimming at V came to 2 bases and at J to 10 bases, leaving 10 bases not matched to a gene. Germline CDR1 SGHTA, CDR2 FQGTGA. The CDR3 is 16 residues long. The CDR3 spells CASSLGRQGIGSPLHF. The CDR3 bases are TGTGCCAGCAGCTTAGGGCGACAGGGGATTGGGTCACCCCTCCACTTT.

This clone was seen a few times. The chain links TRBV7-8 to TRBJ1-2, with a tentative D call TRBD1 (6 bases). The CDR3 covers 18 residues. Trimming removed 1 base at V and 1 base at J, with 19 bases between. CDR1 is SGHVS and CDR2 is FQNEAQ in the germline V gene. The CDR3 nucleotides read TGTGCCAGCAGCTTAGGAGAAGGACGAGGGGGATTTAACTATGGCTACACCTTC. Protein sequence: CASSLGEGRGGFNYGYTF.

The rearrangement uses TRBV19 and TRBJ2-2; 10 bases fit TRBD2. The CDR3 consists of 16 residues. The V gene's germline CDR1 is LNHDA and CDR2 SQIVND (reference sequence). The ends lost 4 bases at V and 1 base at J; junction bases unmatched: 3. The CDR3 is CASSRSSGGNTGELFF. The CDR3 region has the DNA TGTGCCAGTAGTAGATCTAGCGGGGGGAACACCGGGGAGCTGTTTTTT.

This clone was counted a few times. This rearrangement joins TRBV12-3 or TRBV12-4 to TRBJ1-1; 8 bases agree with TRBD1. The CDR3 covers 11 residues. J was trimmed by 9 bases and V by 5 bases; bases with no gene match: 2. The CDR3 loop reads CASSVRGQAFF. The CDR3 nucleotides read TGTGCCAGCAGTGTCAGGGGGCAAGCTTTCTTT.

The rearrangement joins TRBV19 to TRBJ1-5; D remains ambiguous. The CDR3 has 13 amino acids. Germline values: CDR1 LNHDA, CDR2 SQIVND (reference sequence). The ends were cut back, 0 bases at V and 4 bases at J, with 4 bases in the middle. CDR3: CASSIELNQPQHF. The CDR3 nucleotides read TGTGCCAGTAGTATAGAGCTAAATCAGCCCCAGCATTTT. Together with reference TRBV19 and TRBJ1-5, the CDR3 gives the full variable domain: DGGITQSPKYLFRKEGQNVTLSCEQNLNHDAMYWYRQDPGQGLRLIYYSQIVNDFQKGDIAEGYSVSREKKESFPLTVTSAQKNPTAFYLCASSIELNQPQHFGDGTRLSIL.

The chain employs TRBV7-2 and TRBJ2-7, with D hard to call. The germline V and J ends were trimmed by 1 base and 3 bases, with 7 bases remaining between them. Germline values: CDR1 SGHTA, CDR2 FQGNSA. The CDR3 consists of 13 residues. CDR3 sequence (DNA): TGTGCCAGCAGCTTAGGTGTCAGCTACGAGCAGTACTTC. Protein: CASSLGVSYEQYF.

The chain recombines TRBV4-3 with TRBJ1-1; a possible D gene is TRBD1 (5 bases). CDR3 length: 13 residues. Germline CDR1 reads LGHNA; CDR2 reads YSLEER. V was pared by 3 bases and J by 7 bases, with 12 bases between. The CDR3 DNA reads TGCGCCAGCAGCCACGACAGAGTCGGTGAAGCTTTCTTT. This translates into CASSHDRVGEAFF.

This clone was seen more than once but under ten times. The chain uses TRBV5-1 and TRBJ1-6; D ambiguous. This CDR3 contains 15 residues. Per germline, CDR1 SGHRS and CDR2 YFSETQ. The V and J ends lost 4 bases and 4 bases respectively, with 12 bases between them. This CDR3 is CASSLGGSYNSPLHF. Written as DNA, the CDR3 is TGCGCCAGCAGCCTGGGAGGCAGTTATAATTCACCCCTCCACTTT.

The chain recombines TRBV7-2 with TRBJ2-5; perhaps TRBD2 as D (7 bases). The CDR3 loop spans 17 amino acids. Germline-derived CDR1 and CDR2 are SGHTA and FQGNSA. Trimming took off 1 base at V and 1 base at J, with 16 bases between the two ends. The CDR3 region has the DNA TGTGCCAGCAGCTTAGGATTGGGGGGGCCGGGCCAAGAGACCCAGTACTTC. Translating gives CASSLGLGGPGQETQYF.

This clone was detected ten times or more. The genes are TRBV5-6 and TRBJ2-5; D remains ambiguous. Per germline, CDR1 SGHDT and CDR2 YYEEEE. The CDR3 runs 14 residues. V lost 2 bases and J lost 4, with 12 bases in between. CDR3 nucleotide sequence: TGTGCCAGCAGCTTACTGATCTTTGGAGAGACCCAGTACTTC. Translated: CASSLLIFGETQYF.